Listed below are T cell receptor beta chains from one sample, sequenced in a study of cytomegalovirus exposure and HLA in healthy donors. Clones were sequenced by immunoSEQ multiplex PCR, and TCRdb holds only the in-frame ones, with some missing. The sample gives roughly 150,000 clones, approximately 80% of which show up once; 5% to 7.5% is in the top ten. Sample: PBMCs. Receptors were obtained from a woman aged 45-65 years in good health and CMV-seropositive. Both conserved end residues are part of each CDR3. D genes are given only for firm matches. A clone size is listed for some rows: how often the clone was seen (once, few, many), or a class if it is expanded.

j_gene	abundance	d_gene	v_gene	CDR3aa	CDR3nt
TRBJ1-1	NA	NA	TRBV30	CACVEWYRGTEAFF	TGTGCCTGCGTAGAGTGGTACCGAGGCACTGAAGCTTTCTTT
TRBJ1-4	NA	TRBD1	TRBV6-1	CASRTGSEKLFF	TGTGCCAGCAGGACAGGGTCGGAAAAACTGTTTTTT
TRBJ1-2	NA	NA	TRBV5-4	CASSTGASEGYTF	TGTGCCAGCAGCACCGGGGCTAGCGAGGGCTACACCTTC
TRBJ2-1	once	NA	TRBV5-8	CASSYGQSSYNEQFF	TGTGCCAGCAGCTATGGGCAGAGCTCCTACAATGAGCAGTTCTTC
TRBJ2-2	NA	TRBD2	TRBV7-2	CASTTSGGNTGELFF	TGTGCCAGCACAACTAGCGGGGGGAACACCGGGGAGCTGTTTTTT
TRBJ2-1	NA	NA	TRBV2	CASRRTVGDEQFF	TGTGCCAGCAGGCGGACTGTGGGTGATGAGCAGTTCTTC
TRBJ2-3	few	TRBD1	TRBV19	CASRDQGGTDTQYF	TGTGCCAGTAGGGATCAGGGGGGCACAGATACGCAGTATTTT
TRBJ2-1	NA	TRBD2	TRBV4-1	CASSQDPSGYNNEQFF	TGCGCCAGCAGCCAAGATCCTAGCGGGTATAACAATGAGCAGTTCTTC
TRBJ1-1	NA	TRBD1	TRBV25-1	CASRETGAEAFF	TGTGCCAGCAGAGAGACAGGGGCTGAAGCTTTCTTT
TRBJ2-7	NA	TRBD1	TRBV10-2	CASSVGTGGNEQYF	TGCGCCAGCAGTGTCGGGACAGGGGGGAACGAGCAGTACTTC
TRBJ2-7	NA	TRBD1	TRBV6-6	CASSGGGTGGHYEQYF	TGTGCCAGCAGTGGGGGGGGGACAGGGGGTCACTACGAGCAGTACTTC
TRBJ2-7	few	TRBD2	TRBV18	CASSPPWGGSSYEQYF	TGTGCCAGCTCACCACCGTGGGGGGGAAGCTCCTACGAGCAGTACTTC
TRBJ1-1	few	TRBD1	TRBV2	CASSSTGQSNTEAFF	TGTGCCAGCAGCTCTACGGGACAGTCGAACACTGAAGCTTTCTTT
TRBJ1-3	NA	NA	TRBV7-9	CSSSLWASNSGNTIYF	TGTTCCAGCAGCTTGTGGGCGAGCAACTCTGGAAACACCATATATTTT
TRBJ1-1	NA	NA	TRBV7-2	CASSLSGLTEAFF	TGTGCCAGCAGCTTATCTGGGCTCACTGAAGCTTTCTTT
TRBJ2-5	NA	NA	TRBV19	CASSISTVQTQYF	TGTGCCAGTAGTATATCGACAGTCCAGACCCAGTACTTC
TRBJ2-1	NA	TRBD2	TRBV11-2	CASSLGRTGGENEQFF	TGTGCCAGCAGCTTAGGACGAACCGGGGGGGAAAATGAGCAGTTCTTC
TRBJ2-7	NA	NA	TRBV29-1	CSVAASGGKGMREQYF	TGCAGCGTTGCCGCCAGTGGCGGGAAGGGTATGCGCGAGCAGTACTTC
TRBJ2-5	few	TRBD1	TRBV4-2	CASSPDRGHQETQYF	TGTGCCAGCAGCCCGGACAGGGGTCACCAAGAGACCCAGTACTTC
TRBJ2-7	NA	TRBD1	TRBV7-9	CASSLGWDWTGFYEQYF	TGTGCCAGCAGCTTAGGGTGGGACTGGACAGGGTTCTACGAGCAGTACTTC
TRBJ2-1	NA	TRBD2	TRBV10-2	CASKLGTSVGEQFF	TGCGCCAGCAAGCTGGGGACTAGCGTTGGCGAGCAGTTCTTC
TRBJ1-1	NA	NA	TRBV18	CASSPRGNTEAFF	TGTGCCAGCTCACCACGAGGGAACACTGAAGCTTTCTTT
TRBJ2-2	NA	TRBD1	TRBV6-5	CASSFPGTGGGELFF	TGTGCCAGCAGTTTCCCCGGGACAGGGGGCGGGGAGCTGTTTTTT
TRBJ2-3	NA	NA	TRBV21-1	CASSTRLAGGASTDTQYF	TGTGCCAGCAGCACGCGCCTAGCGGGGGGGGCTAGCACAGATACGCAGTATTTT
TRBJ2-7	NA	TRBD2	TRBV10-3	CAITPEERGPWVREQYF	TGTGCCATCACCCCGGAGGAGCGGGGGCCGTGGGTGAGGGAGCAGTACTTC
TRBJ2-1	NA	NA	TRBV5-6	CASSLGTSNEQFF	TGTGCCAGCAGCTTGGGGACTTCCAATGAGCAGTTCTTC
TRBJ1-5	few	NA	TRBV6-5	CASRNRVSNQPQHF	TGTGCCAGCAGGAACAGGGTTAGCAATCAGCCCCAGCATTTT
TRBJ2-7	NA	TRBD1	TRBV5-1	CASSSWTGGTYEQYF	TGCGCCAGCAGCTCCTGGACAGGGGGAACCTACGAGCAGTACTTC
TRBJ1-2	NA	NA	TRBV28	CASSSGRGVDYGYTF	TGTGCCAGCAGTTCGGGGCGGGGAGTCGACTATGGCTACACCTTC
TRBJ2-7	NA	TRBD1	TRBV10-1	CASSGGQGGYEQYF	TGCGCCAGCAGTGGGGGACAGGGGGGATACGAGCAGTACTTC
TRBJ2-3	NA	NA	TRBV5-6	CASSLAGTDTQYF	TGTGCCAGCAGCTTGGCGGGGACAGATACGCAGTATTTT
TRBJ1-6	NA	TRBD1	TRBV11-2	CASSSNRGHRGSPLHF	TGTGCCAGCAGCTCGAACAGGGGGCATAGAGGTTCACCCCTCCACTTT